This record covers a single T cell receptor (beta chain). Profiled with immunoSEQ multiplex PCR; TCRdb holds only in-frame clones, not every one. The sample has about 13,000 clones; approximately 74% are singletons. This entry belongs to a study of tumor-infiltrating lymphocytes in localized non-small cell lung cancer. V lost 5 bases, J lost 8 bases, and 5 bases stayed unmatched. Germline lookup yields CDR1 SGHTA and CDR2 FQGNSA. This CDR3 region has 12 residues. The rearrangement links TRBV7-2 to TRBJ1-1; 7 nucleotides align to TRBD1. Sequencing input: uninvolved lung tissue not adjacent to the tumor. The TCR originated in a human donor with non-small cell lung cancer. CDR3 residues: CASSHGTAEAFF. The CDR3 region has the DNA TGTGCCAGCAGCCATGGGACAGCGGAAGCTTTCTTT. Complete variable domain (other parts from reference TRBV7-2 and TRBJ1-1): GAGVSQSPSNKVTEKGKDVELRCDPISGHTALYWYRQSLGQGLEFLIYFQGNSAPDKSGLPSDRFSAERTGGSVSTLTIQRTQQEDSAVYLCASSHGTAEAFFGQGTRLTVV.